The rows below give T cell receptor beta chains drawn from one sample of a study of cytomegalovirus exposure and HLA in healthy donors. The method was immunoSEQ multiplex PCR; TCRdb's version includes in-frame clones alone and lacks a portion of them. The sample comprises around 150,000 clones, under 95% of which are singletons, and approximately 2.9% rests with the top ten. Sequencing was performed on PBMCs. All receptors derive from a young woman in good health and CMV-seropositive. Both conserved end residues are trimmed from each CDR3. The order of the fields is J gene, D gene, clone size, V gene, CDR3 protein. A D gene is named only where the DNA matches it firmly. For some rows the clone size is stated as once, few or many, or as a class when expanded; others skip it.

>TRBJ1-1|.|.|TRBV11-3
ASSSYSRGVMRVVTEAF
>TRBJ2-1|TRBD2|.|TRBV27
ASSPTSGAYNEQF
>TRBJ2-1|.|.|TRBV19
ASSTRQTGSYNEQF
>TRBJ1-2|TRBD1|.|TRBV4-2
ASSQGAGQGHGYT
>TRBJ2-7|TRBD2|.|TRBV11-2
ASSAAGTTTPYEQY
>TRBJ1-2|TRBD1|.|TRBV5-1
ASSLPGTDGYT
>TRBJ2-3|TRBD2|.|TRBV7-2
ASSPPGLAVTDTQY
>TRBJ2-7|TRBD2|.|TRBV18
ASSPVGLAGPGYEQY
>TRBJ2-7|.|.|TRBV27
ASSRTGRGIGEQY
>TRBJ1-5|.|.|TRBV5-6
ASSSRGFNQPQH
>TRBJ2-5|.|.|TRBV5-1
ASSLVRGQDETQY
>TRBJ2-7|.|.|TRBV14
ASSQDQTSQQY
>TRBJ1-5|.|.|TRBV21-1
ASSKLTALRPQH
>TRBJ2-5|TRBD2|.|TRBV4-3
ASSPQAGGEETQY
>TRBJ2-7|.|.|TRBV6-5
ASSYPRTVVYEQY
>TRBJ2-2|.|.|TRBV7-2
ASNRLVTGELF
>TRBJ1-2|TRBD1|.|TRBV27
ASSLNRGDGYT
>TRBJ1-2|TRBD1|few|TRBV29-1
SVEGTGDYGYT
>TRBJ2-2|TRBD1|.|TRBV14
ASSQMTGTGELF
>TRBJ2-5|TRBD2|.|TRBV19
ASSLGLAKETQY
>TRBJ2-2|.|once|TRBV7-8
ASSSGSGTGELF
>TRBJ1-2|.|.|TRBV7-2
ASSPSVREYGYT
>TRBJ2-7|.|.|TRBV19
ASSISTGSYEQY
>TRBJ2-2|.|.|TRBV25-1
ASSSMGGSGELF
>TRBJ2-7|TRBD1|.|TRBV11-2
ASSRTGGVGEQY
>TRBJ1-4|.|.|TRBV19
ASGGFGEKLF
>TRBJ2-1|.|.|TRBV27
ASSPDSLAYNEQF
>TRBJ2-3|TRBD2|.|TRBV9
ASSPQAGGISDTQY
>TRBJ2-1|.|.|TRBV20-1
SAEVIDEQF
>TRBJ2-3|TRBD2|.|TRBV7-9
ASSPGLAGWQDTQY
>TRBJ1-1|.|.|TRBV18
ASSSRRGEAF
>TRBJ2-1|.|.|TRBV4-3
ASSQERSGVSYNEQF
>TRBJ1-1|.|.|TRBV19
ASSINGGVTEAF
>TRBJ1-2|TRBD1|.|TRBV28
ASRQGVAYGYT
>TRBJ1-2|TRBD1|.|TRBV5-6
ASSLGQGLAYGYT
>TRBJ1-2|TRBD1|.|TRBV4-2
ASSQDGLFGTATLNYGYT
>TRBJ2-7|.|few|TRBV7-9
ASSLAFQTYEQY
>TRBJ2-2|TRBD1|.|TRBV6-6
ATQHRGEAGELF
>TRBJ2-1|.|.|TRBV6-5
ASSYRIHGASDEQF
>TRBJ1-2|.|.|TRBV9
ASSVVLGGGYT
>TRBJ2-5|.|once|TRBV7-7
ASSFSSSAQETQY
>TRBJ1-5|.|once|TRBV4-1
ASSQDARGEPQH
>TRBJ2-7|TRBD2|once|TRBV7-9
ASSLVSGGLYEQY
>TRBJ2-7|.|.|TRBV28
ASSLVGSGEQY
>TRBJ1-1|TRBD1|.|TRBV6-1
ASSEEGTGGSEAF
>TRBJ1-2|.|.|TRBV4-3
ASSQATGYGYT
>TRBJ1-1|TRBD1|.|TRBV19
ASKGARGENTEAF
>TRBJ2-7|.|.|TRBV4-3
ASSHVYYEQY